This T cell receptor (beta chain) is from a study of patients and donors after allogeneic stem cell transplantation. The CDR3 is 16 amino acids. Trimming took 0 bases from V and 4 from J, leaving 14 bases between them. Germline CDR1 SGHRS, CDR2 YFSETQ. MiXCR, run by TCRdb on the RT-PCR reads, gives a single entry per CDR3 protein. Counted here are approximately 200,000 distinct CDR3 sequences, 38% occurring once; the ten biggest clones make up around 10%. This clonotype was seen only a few times. The sequence was obtained from a human donor who was either an allogeneic HSCT recipient or a stem cell or donor lymphocyte infusion donor (not recorded which). It is not recorded whose cells these are; they may come from a transplant donor. The sample taken for sequencing was blood, either unsorted or a sorted T cell fraction (not recorded which). This rearrangement joins TRBV5-1 to TRBJ2-1, with a possible D match to TRBD1 (7 bases). The CDR3 DNA follows: TGCGCCAGCAGCTTGGCCCTACAGGGGAGGTACAATGAGCAGTTCTTC. The encoded protein is CASSLALQGRYNEQFF.